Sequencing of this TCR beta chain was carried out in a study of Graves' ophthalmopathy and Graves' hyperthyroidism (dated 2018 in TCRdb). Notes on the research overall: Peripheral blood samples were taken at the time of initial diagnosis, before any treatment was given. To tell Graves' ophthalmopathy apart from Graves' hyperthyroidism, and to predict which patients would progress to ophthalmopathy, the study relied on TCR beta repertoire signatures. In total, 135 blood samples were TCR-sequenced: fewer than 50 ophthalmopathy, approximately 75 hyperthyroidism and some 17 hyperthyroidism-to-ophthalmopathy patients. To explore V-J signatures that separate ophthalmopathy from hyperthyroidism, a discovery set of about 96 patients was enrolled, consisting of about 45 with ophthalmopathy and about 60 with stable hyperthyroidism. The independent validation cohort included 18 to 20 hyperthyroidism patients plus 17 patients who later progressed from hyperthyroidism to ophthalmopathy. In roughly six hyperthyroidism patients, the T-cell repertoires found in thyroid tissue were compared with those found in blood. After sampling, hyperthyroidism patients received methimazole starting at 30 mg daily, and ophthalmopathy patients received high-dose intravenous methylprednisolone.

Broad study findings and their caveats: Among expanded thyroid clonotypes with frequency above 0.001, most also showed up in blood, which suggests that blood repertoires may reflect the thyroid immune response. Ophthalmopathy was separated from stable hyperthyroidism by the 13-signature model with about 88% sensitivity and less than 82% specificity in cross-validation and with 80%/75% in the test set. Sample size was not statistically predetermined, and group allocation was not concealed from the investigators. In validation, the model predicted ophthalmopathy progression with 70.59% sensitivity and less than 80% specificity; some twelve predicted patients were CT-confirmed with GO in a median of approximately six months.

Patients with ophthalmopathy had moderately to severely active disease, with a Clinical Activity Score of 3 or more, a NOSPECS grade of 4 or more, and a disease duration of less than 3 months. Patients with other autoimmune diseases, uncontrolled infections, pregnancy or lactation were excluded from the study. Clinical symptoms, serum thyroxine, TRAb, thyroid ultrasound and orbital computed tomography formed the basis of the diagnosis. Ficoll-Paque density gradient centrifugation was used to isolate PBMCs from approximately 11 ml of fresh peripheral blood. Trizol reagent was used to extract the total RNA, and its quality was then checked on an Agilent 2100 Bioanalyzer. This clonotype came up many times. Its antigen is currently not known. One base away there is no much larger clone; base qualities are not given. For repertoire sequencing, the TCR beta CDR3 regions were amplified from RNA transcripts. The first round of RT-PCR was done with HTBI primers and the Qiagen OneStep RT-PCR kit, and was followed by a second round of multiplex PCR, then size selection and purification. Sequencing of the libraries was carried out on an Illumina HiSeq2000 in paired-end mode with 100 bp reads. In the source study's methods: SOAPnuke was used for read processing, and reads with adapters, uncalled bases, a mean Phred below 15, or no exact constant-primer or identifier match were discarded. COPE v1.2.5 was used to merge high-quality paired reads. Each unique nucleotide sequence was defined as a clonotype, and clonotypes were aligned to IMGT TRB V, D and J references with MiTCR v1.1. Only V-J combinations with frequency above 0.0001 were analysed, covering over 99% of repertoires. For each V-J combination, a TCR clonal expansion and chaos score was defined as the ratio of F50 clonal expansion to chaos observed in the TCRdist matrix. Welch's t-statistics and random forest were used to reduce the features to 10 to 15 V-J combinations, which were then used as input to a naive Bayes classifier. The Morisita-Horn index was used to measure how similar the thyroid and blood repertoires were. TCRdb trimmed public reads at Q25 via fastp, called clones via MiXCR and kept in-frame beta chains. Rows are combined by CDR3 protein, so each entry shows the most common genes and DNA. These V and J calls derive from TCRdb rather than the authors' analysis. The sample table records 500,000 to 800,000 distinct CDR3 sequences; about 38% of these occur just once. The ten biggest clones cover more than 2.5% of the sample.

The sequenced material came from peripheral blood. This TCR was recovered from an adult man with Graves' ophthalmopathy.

The CDR3 has the sequence CASSDAGDSNQPQHF. The nucleotides read TGTGCCAGCAGCGATGCCGGGGATAGCAATCAGCCCCAGCATTTT. The rearranged chain carries TRBV5-6 and TRBJ1-5, with no confident D gene call. V is pared back by 4 bases and J by 0 bases, with 11 bases lying between the germline termini. The CDR3, from cysteine to phenylalanine, totals 15 residues. The only DNA kept is the CDR3, 45 bases in frame from the first base. The germline V gene sets CDR1 to SGHDT and CDR2 to YYEEEE. Reference TRBV5-6 and TRBJ1-5 proteins supply the regions before and after the CDR3; the full variable domain is: DAGVTQSPTHLIKTRGQQVTLRCSPKSGHDTVSWYQQALGQGPQFIFQYYEEEERQRGNFPDRFSGHQFPNYSSELNVNALLLGDSALYLCASSDAGDSNQPQHFGDGTRLSIL.